This T cell receptor (beta chain) originates from a study of T cells in Graves' hyperthyroidism and ophthalmopathy. Study at large: Any treatment followed the collection of peripheral blood at initial diagnosis. Study-wide findings and caveats: Blood shared most expanded thyroid clonotypes above 0.001.

Regarding this clonotype: No antigen is known for it.

Each diagnosis was grounded in clinical symptoms, serum thyroxine and TRAb, thyroid ultrasound, and orbital computed tomography. Approximately 9.3 ml of fresh peripheral blood supplied the PBMCs. The TCR beta CDR3 regions underwent amplification using RNA transcripts as the source. In the first-round RT-PCR of the TCR CDR3, the HTBI primer set was used. TCRdb itself ran the multiplex PCR reads through MiXCR, one entry per CDR3 protein. The data show 250,000 to 300,000 distinct CDR3 sequences, with approximately 18% seen just once and under 45% held by the top ten. Germline loops: CDR1 SGHRS, CDR2 YFSETQ. The V gene end was trimmed by 4 bases and the J gene end by 0 bases; junction bases not matched to a gene: 7. The CDR3 is 16 residues long.

This sequence originates from a man in his fifties with Graves' ophthalmopathy. The gene calls are TRBV5-1 and TRBJ2-7; 10 bases agree with TRBD1. The sample was blood. The CDR3 bases are TGCGCCAGCAGCCGAAGACAGGGGGCCTCCTCCTACGAGCAGTACTTC. As protein: CASSRRQGASSYEQYF.